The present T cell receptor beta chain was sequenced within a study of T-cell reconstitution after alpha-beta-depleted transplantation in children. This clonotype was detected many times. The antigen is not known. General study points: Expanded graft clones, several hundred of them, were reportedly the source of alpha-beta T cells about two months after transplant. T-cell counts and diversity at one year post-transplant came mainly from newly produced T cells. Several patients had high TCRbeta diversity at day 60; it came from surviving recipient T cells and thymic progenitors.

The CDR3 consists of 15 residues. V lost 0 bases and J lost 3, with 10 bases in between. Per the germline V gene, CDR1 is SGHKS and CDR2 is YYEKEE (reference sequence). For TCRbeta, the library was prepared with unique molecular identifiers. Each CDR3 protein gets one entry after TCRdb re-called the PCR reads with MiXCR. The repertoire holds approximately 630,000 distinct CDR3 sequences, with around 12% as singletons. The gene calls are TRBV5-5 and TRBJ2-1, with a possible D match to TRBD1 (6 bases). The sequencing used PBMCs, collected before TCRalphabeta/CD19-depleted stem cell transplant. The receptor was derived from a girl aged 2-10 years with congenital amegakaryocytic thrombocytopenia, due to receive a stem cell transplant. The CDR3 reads CASSLEQGNYNEQFF. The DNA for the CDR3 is TGTGCCAGCAGCTTGGAACAGGGTAACTACAATGAGCAGTTCTTC.